This T cell receptor (beta chain) came from a study of T cell responses to AZD1222 COVID-19 vaccine. Second-dose groups at about 4 or about 12 weeks were pooled. General study points: Females outnumbered males among donors, who were mostly white British; clonal diversity was possibly underestimated. The CD4 TCRs associated with vaccination extended across spike and predominated at 160-218 and 743-854. Repertoires were collected only later (after the peak T cell response had occurred).

TCRdb's copy holds only in-frame clones and misses some; the assay was immunoSEQ multiplex PCR. Seen here are about 110,000 clones, 80% to 95% observed once, and the top ten hold under 8.5%. This clone is medium-sized (0.01 to 0.1%) within its sample. The antigen remains undetermined. Looked up from germline, CDR1 is MNHNS and CDR2 is SASEGT. This CDR3 is 15 amino acids long. Between the trimmed V and J ends, which lost 2 bases and 2 bases, there was a span of 10 bases. The sequencing used peripheral blood, collected 28 days after the second AZD1222 dose. The TCR sequence derives from an adult who received the AZD1222 COVID-19 vaccine. V usage is TRBV6-1 and J usage is TRBJ2-1, with TRBD1 as a possible D gene (5 bases). The CDR3 sequence is CASSESAGTYNEQFF. The CDR3 nucleotides are TGTGCCAGCAGTGAAAGCGCAGGGACCTACAATGAGCAGTTCTTC.